This T cell receptor beta chain was profiled in a study of blood T cell repertoires in COVID-19. Study-wide background: Italy, Spain and the United States were the sources of the convalescent and acute COVID-19 samples.

The ends were cut back, 6 bases at V and 0 bases at J, with 15 bases in the middle. CDR3 length: 16 amino acids. CDR1 SGHAT and CDR2 FQNNGV come from the germline V gene. The authors' processing: Reference gene primer amplification gave nucleated cell count estimates. TCRdb's copy holds only in-frame clones and misses some; the assay was immunoSEQ multiplex PCR. For V, J and clone size, that table is used; D and trimming come from the DNA. The data show approximately 460,000 clones, about 88% seen once. Sequencing was carried out using peripheral blood. This sequence was found in a man younger than 35 with COVID-19, enrolled during active disease. The rearrangement uses TRBV11-2 and TRBJ2-1; D unresolved. CDR3 nucleotide sequence: TGTGCCAGCAGTCCCCTCAAGCTGTTCTCCTACAATGAGCAGTTCTTC. Amino acids: CASSPLKLFSYNEQFF.